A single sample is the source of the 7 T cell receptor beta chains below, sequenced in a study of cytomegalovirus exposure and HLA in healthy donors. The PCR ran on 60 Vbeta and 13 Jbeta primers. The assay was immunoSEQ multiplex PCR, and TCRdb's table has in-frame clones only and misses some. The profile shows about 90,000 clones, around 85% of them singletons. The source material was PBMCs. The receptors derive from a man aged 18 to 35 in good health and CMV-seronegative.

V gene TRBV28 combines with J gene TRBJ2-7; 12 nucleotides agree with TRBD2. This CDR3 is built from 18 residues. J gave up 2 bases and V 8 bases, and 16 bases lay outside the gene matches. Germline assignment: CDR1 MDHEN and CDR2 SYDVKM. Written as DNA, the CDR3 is TGTGCCAGCTTACCGGTAGGGCTAGCGGGAGGGAAGACCTACGAGCAGTACTTC. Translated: CASLPVGLAGGKTYEQYF. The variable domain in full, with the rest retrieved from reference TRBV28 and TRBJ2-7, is DVKVTQSSRYLVKRTGEKVFLECVQDMDHENMFWYRQDPGLGLRLIYFSYDVKMKEKGDIPEGYSVSREKKERFSLILESASTNQTSMYLCASLPVGLAGGKTYEQYFGPGTRLTVT.

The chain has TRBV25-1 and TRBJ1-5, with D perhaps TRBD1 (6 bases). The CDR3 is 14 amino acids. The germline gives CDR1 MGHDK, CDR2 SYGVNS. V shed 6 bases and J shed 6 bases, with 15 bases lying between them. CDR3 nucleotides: TGTGCCAGCAGCCAGACAGGCTCGAGTCAGCCCCAGCATTTT. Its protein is CASSQTGSSQPQHF.

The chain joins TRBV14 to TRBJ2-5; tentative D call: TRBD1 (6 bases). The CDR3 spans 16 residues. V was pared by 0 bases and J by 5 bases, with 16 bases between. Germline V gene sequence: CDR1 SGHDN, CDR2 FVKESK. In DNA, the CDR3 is TGTGCCAGCAGCCAAGATAAGGGGACACTTGCGGAGACCCAGTACTTC. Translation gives CASSQDKGTLAETQYF.

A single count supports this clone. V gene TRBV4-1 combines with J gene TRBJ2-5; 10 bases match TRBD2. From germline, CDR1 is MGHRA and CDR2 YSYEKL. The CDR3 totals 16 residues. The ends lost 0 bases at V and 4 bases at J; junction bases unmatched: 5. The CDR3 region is CASSQEGLATPETQYF. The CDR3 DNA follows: TGCGCCAGCAGCCAAGAGGGACTAGCGACGCCAGAGACCCAGTACTTC.

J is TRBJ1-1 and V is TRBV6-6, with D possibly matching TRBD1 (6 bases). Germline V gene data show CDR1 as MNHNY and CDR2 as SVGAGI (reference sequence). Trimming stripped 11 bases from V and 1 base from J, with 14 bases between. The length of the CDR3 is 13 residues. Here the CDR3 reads CAATPTGNTEAFF. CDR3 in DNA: TGTGCCGCCACCCCGACAGGGAACACTGAAGCTTTCTTT.

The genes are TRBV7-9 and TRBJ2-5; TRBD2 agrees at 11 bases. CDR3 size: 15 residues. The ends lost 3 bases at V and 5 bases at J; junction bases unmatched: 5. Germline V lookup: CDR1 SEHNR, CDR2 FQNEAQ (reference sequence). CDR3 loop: CASSFLAGGVETQYF. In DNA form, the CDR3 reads TGTGCCAGCAGCTTTCTAGCGGGAGGAGTGGAGACCCAGTACTTC. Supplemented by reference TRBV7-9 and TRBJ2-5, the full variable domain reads DTGVSQNPRHKITKRGQNVTFRCDPISEHNRLYWYRQTLGQGPEFLTYFQNEAQLEKSRLLSDRFSAERPKGSFSTLEIQRTEQGDSAMYLCASSFLAGGVETQYFGPGTRLLVL.

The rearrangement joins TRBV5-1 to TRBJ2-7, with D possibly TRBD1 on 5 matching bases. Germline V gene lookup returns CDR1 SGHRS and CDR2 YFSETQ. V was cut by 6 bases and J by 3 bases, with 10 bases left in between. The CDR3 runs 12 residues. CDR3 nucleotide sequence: TGCGCCAGCAAGTACCAGGGCTACGAGCAGTACTTC. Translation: CASKYQGYEQYF. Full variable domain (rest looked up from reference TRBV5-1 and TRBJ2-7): KAGVTQTPRYLIKTRGQQVTLSCSPISGHRSVSWYQQTPGQGLQFLFEYFSETQRNKGNFPGRFSGRQFSNSRSEMNVSTLELGDSALYLCASKYQGYEQYFGPGTRLTVT.